This passage covers 13 T cell receptor beta chains from one sample sequenced in a study of control samples from healthy donors and cancer patients. Clones were read by immunoSEQ multiplex PCR, and TCRdb kept only the in-frame ones, dropping some. Among almost 95,000 clones listed, less than 95% were seen once. Sequenced input: blood. The receptors stem from a woman aged 18-29 years in good health.

The rearrangement links TRBV3-1 (or the pseudogene TRBV3-2) to TRBJ2-2; D unclear. Trimming left V 3 bases short and J 4 bases short, with 15 bases between. The CDR3 loop spans 16 amino acids. CDR1 is LGHDT, CDR2 YNNKEL, per germline (reference sequence). The CDR3 sequence: CASSQGLMKATGELFF. For the CDR3, the DNA is TGTGCCAGCAGCCAGGGTCTGATGAAAGCCACCGGGGAGCTGTTTTTT.

The chain uses TRBV24-1 and TRBJ2-3; 7 nucleotides line up with TRBD1. Losses at the gene ends were 7 bases for V and 7 bases for J; bases not matched to a gene: 10. Germline CDR1 reads KGHDR; CDR2 reads SFDVKD. The CDR3 is 14 residues long. The CDR3 is CATSTGTALYTQYF. CDR3 in DNA: TGTGCCACCAGCACCGGGACAGCACTTTATACGCAGTATTTT.

V gene TRBV5-6 combines with J gene TRBJ1-2; 8 bases fit TRBD1. There are 15 residues in the CDR3. Trimming at V came to 4 bases and at J to 4 bases, leaving 9 bases not matched to a gene. The V gene's germline CDR1 is SGHDT and CDR2 YYEEEE. Here the CDR3 reads CASSLDRAGLYGYTF. The CDR3 nucleotides read TGTGCCAGCAGCCTGGACAGGGCAGGACTCTATGGCTACACCTTC.

The J gene is TRBJ1-2, the V gene TRBV19; 8 bases are shared with TRBD1. This CDR3 is 12 amino acids long. Trimming cost V 10 bases and J 13 bases; bases outside gene matches: 14. The germline CDR1 and CDR2 sequences are LNHDA and SQIVND (reference sequence). The CDR3 nucleotides read TGTGCCACCAACCAGGACAGGGAAAAAGCCACCTTC. As protein: CATNQDREKATF. Based on the CDR3 plus reference TRBV19 and TRBJ1-2, the full variable domain is DGGITQSPKYLFRKEGQNVTLSCEQNLNHDAMYWYRQDPGQGLRLIYYSQIVNDFQKGDIAEGYSVSREKKESFPLTVTSAQKNPTAFYLCATNQDREKATFGSGTRLTVV.

The chain is built from TRBV4-1 and TRBJ1-5, with 9 bases identical to TRBD1. V dropped 2 bases and J dropped 4; count of bases not matched to a gene: 6. This CDR3 contains 16 residues. Germline V gene sequence: CDR1 MGHRA, CDR2 YSYEKL. The chain's CDR3 is CASSQTGTGSNQPQHF. CDR3 DNA sequence: TGCGCCAGCAGCCAAACCGGGACAGGGAGTAATCAGCCCCAGCATTTT.

V usage is TRBV10-3 and J usage is TRBJ2-3; 9 bases fit TRBD1. CDR3 length: 19 residues. CDR1 and CDR2 (germline): ENHRY, SYGVKD. The trim removed 4 bases at V and 0 bases at J, leaving 14 bases unmatched. The DNA for the CDR3 is TGTGCCATCAGTGTGAAGGCACAGGGGGCCGCAATTAGCACAGATACGCAGTATTTT. Encoded protein: CAISVKAQGAAISTDTQYF.

The rearrangement joins TRBV6-5 to TRBJ1-2; 10 bases fit TRBD1. Germline V lookup: CDR1 MNHEY, CDR2 SVGAGI. The J segment lost 7 bases and the V segment lost 8 bases, leaving 13 bases of the junction unmatched. There are 15 residues in the CDR3. The DNA of the CDR3 is TGTGCCAGCTATAATAAGTACGGGACAGGGGCTGGCTACACCTTC. Encoded protein: CASYNKYGTGAGYTF.

The rearrangement uses TRBV7-2 and TRBJ1-1; tentative D call: TRBD1 (5 bases). The germline V gene has CDR1 SGHTA and CDR2 FQGNSA. CDR3 size: 12 residues. Between the trimmed V and J ends, which lost 4 bases and 5 bases, there was a span of 8 bases. In nucleotides, the CDR3 is TGTGCCAGCAGCTGGGGGACGACTGAAGCTTTCTTT. Translating gives CASSWGTTEAFF.

The rearrangement uses TRBV4-1 and TRBJ2-3, with TRBD1 matching 7 bases. Germline-derived CDR1 and CDR2 are MGHRA and YSYEKL. V shed 0 bases and J 3 bases; nucleotides not matched to a gene: 6. The CDR3 is 16 amino acids. The CDR3 nucleotides read TGCGCCAGCAGCCAAGAACAGGGGCCGGGGACAGATACGCAGTATTTT. Protein product: CASSQEQGPGTDTQYF.

CDR3 coding DNA: TGCGCCAGCAGCTTTAGGGGGTCTACTCGGAATCAAGAGACCCAGTACTTC. Protein sequence: CASSFRGSTRNQETQYF. The rearrangement joins TRBV5-1 to TRBJ2-5; TRBD1 might be the D (6 bases). The CDR3 extends over 17 amino acids. Germline CDR1 and CDR2: SGHRS and YFSETQ. V was pared by 2 bases and J by 2 bases, with 19 bases between.

The V call is TRBV4-2, the J call TRBJ1-1; 12 nucleotides agree with TRBD1. The CDR3 runs to 17 residues. From germline, CDR1 is LGHNA and CDR2 YNFKEQ. The V gene end was trimmed by 5 bases and the J gene end by 4 bases; junction bases not matched to a gene: 11. CDR3 nucleotides: TGTGCCAGCAGCACTGTCCCGGGACAGGGGGCGAGCACTGAAGCTTTCTTT. Protein sequence: CASSTVPGQGASTEAFF.

The sample holds one count of this clone. The rearrangement links TRBV6-1 to TRBJ1-1; D is unclear. V was clipped by 4 bases and J by 3 bases, with 9 bases between them. The CDR3 has 13 residues. The germline V gene has CDR1 MNHNS and CDR2 SASEGT. The CDR3 spells CASSARLDTEAFF. The CDR3 nucleotides are TGTGCCAGCAGTGCCCGTTTGGACACTGAAGCTTTCTTT.

This chain joins TRBV7-9 and TRBJ1-1; no reliable D call. Germline V gene sequence: CDR1 SEHNR, CDR2 FQNEAQ (reference sequence). CDR3 length: 13 amino acids. V shed 0 bases and J shed 3 bases, with 5 bases lying between them. The CDR3 is CASSLALDTEAFF. The CDR3 DNA is TGTGCCAGCAGCTTAGCGCTCGACACTGAAGCTTTCTTT. Filled out from reference TRBV7-9 and TRBJ1-1, the complete variable domain reads DTGVSQNPRHKITKRGQNVTFRCDPISEHNRLYWYRQTLGQGPEFLTYFQNEAQLEKSRLLSDRFSAERPKGSFSTLEIQRTEQGDSAMYLCASSLALDTEAFFGQGTRLTVV.